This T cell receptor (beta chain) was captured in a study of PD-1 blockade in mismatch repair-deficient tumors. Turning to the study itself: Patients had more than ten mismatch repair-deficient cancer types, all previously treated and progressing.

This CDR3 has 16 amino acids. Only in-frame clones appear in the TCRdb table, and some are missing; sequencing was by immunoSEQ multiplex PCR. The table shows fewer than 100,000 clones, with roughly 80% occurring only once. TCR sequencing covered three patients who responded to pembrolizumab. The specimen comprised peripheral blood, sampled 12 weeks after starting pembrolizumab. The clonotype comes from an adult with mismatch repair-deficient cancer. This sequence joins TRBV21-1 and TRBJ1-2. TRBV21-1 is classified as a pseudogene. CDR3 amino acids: CASNLGLGGLYDGYTF. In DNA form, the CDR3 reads TGTGCCAGCAACCTTGGGCTTGGGGGATTATACGATGGCTACACCTTC.